The rows below give T cell receptor beta chains drawn from one sample of a study of blood T cell repertoires in COVID-19. TCRdb's copy holds only in-frame clones and misses some; the assay was immunoSEQ multiplex PCR. Altogether about 240,000 clones are present, about four fifths being singletons, with the ten largest covering 4%. Sequenced sample: peripheral blood. These receptors all stem from a man aged 45-65 years with acute or convalescent COVID-19. CDR3s include the opening cysteine and the closing phenylalanine or tryptophan. D genes are given only for firm matches. Not all rows give a size; the values are once, few, many and, for expanded clones, a class.

>TRBV28|TRBD1|TRBJ2-6|.
TGTGCCAGCAGCCGGGACAGCTCTGGGGCCAACGTCCTGACTTTC
CASSRDSSGANVLTF
>TRBV9|.|TRBJ1-2|.
TGTGCCAGCAGCGTAGACGGGGCGGGGGACTATGGCTACACCTTC
CASSVDGAGDYGYTF
>TRBV5-1|.|TRBJ1-1|.
TGCGCCAGCAGCAGGGGGGGGGCAGAGGCCGAAGCTTTCTTT
CASSRGGAEAEAFF
>TRBV27|.|TRBJ2-2|once
TGTGCCAGCAGACTGGGCGCCGGTCCGAACACCGGGGAGCTGTTTTTT
CASRLGAGPNTGELFF
>TRBV3-1/TRBV3-2|TRBD2|TRBJ2-1|.
TGTGCCAGCAGCCATACTAGCGGGAGTGATGAGCAGTTCTTC
CASSHTSGSDEQFF
>TRBV23-1|TRBD1|TRBJ2-1|few
TGCGCCAGCAGTCAACGGGGACAGGGCTTAGGGAATGAGCAGTTCTTC
CASSQRGQGLGNEQFF
>TRBV11-2|.|TRBJ1-1|.
TGTGCCAGCAGCTTTATGCGGGGCTCGATGAACACTGAAGCTTTCTTT
CASSFMRGSMNTEAFF
>TRBV2|.|TRBJ2-1|few
TGTGCCAGCAGTGATGAGCCCTACAATGAGCAGTTCTTC
CASSDEPYNEQFF
>TRBV5-1|.|TRBJ1-4|.
TGCGCCAGCAGCCGCACAGGGATTGCAACTAATGAAAAACTGTTTTTT
CASSRTGIATNEKLFF
>TRBV5-1|TRBD1|TRBJ1-2|.
TGCGCCACCTCATTGTCTGCAGGGGGCGATGGCTACACCTTC
CATSLSAGGDGYTF
>TRBV7-8|.|TRBJ1-6|many
TGTGCCAGCCAAATTTCAGACAGTTGGGGTAATTCACCCCTCCACTTT
CASQISDSWGNSPLHF
>TRBV4-1|TRBD1|TRBJ1-1|once
TGCGCCAGCAGCCACGGACAGGGGAAGGCTGAAGCTTTCTTT
CASSHGQGKAEAFF
>TRBV18|TRBD1|TRBJ2-7|.
TGTGCCAGCTCACCATCCTACGGACAGGGGAACGAGCAGTACTTC
CASSPSYGQGNEQYF
>TRBV19|TRBD1|TRBJ1-2|.
TGTGCAGTAGCCGGGGACATTGGACAGGGAGTTAACTATGGCTACACCTTC
CAVAGDIGQGVNYGYTF
>TRBV5-4|.|TRBJ2-2|.
TGTGCCAGCAGCTCCGACAGTTTCCCAAGTGCCGGGGAGCTGTTTTTT
CASSSDSFPSAGELFF
>TRBV14|.|TRBJ2-7|.
TGTGCCAGCAGCCTCCACTACGAGCAGTACTTC
CASSLHYEQYF
>TRBV13|.|TRBJ1-2|.
TGTGCCAGCAGCTTAGGGCGACGGAGCTATGGCTACACCTTC
CASSLGRRSYGYTF
>TRBV6-5|TRBD2|TRBJ2-7|.
TGTGCCAGCAGTTACTCTTCTAGCGGGAGCTCCTACGAGCAGTACTTC
CASSYSSSGSSYEQYF
>TRBV9|.|TRBJ2-7|.
TGTGCCAGCAGCGTAGAACAGGGTAACGAGCAGTACTTC
CASSVEQGNEQYF
>TRBV24-1|.|TRBJ2-5|.
TGTGCCACCAGTGACGGAATCCGGGACTCGAAAGAGACCCAGTACTTC
CATSDGIRDSKETQYF
>TRBV7-9|.|TRBJ2-7|.
TGTGCCAGCAGCTTAGGGCCTCAGAACTACGAGCAGTACTTC
CASSLGPQNYEQYF
>TRBV6-4|.|TRBJ1-1|.
TGTGCCAGCAAAGGAGGAGAGAACACTGAAGCTTTCTTT
CASKGGENTEAFF
>TRBV12-5|.|TRBJ2-7|.
TGTGCTAGTGGTTTGCCAGGGTACTACGAGCAGTACTTC
CASGLPGYYEQYF
>TRBV15|.|TRBJ1-2|.
TGTGCCACCAGCAGAGAGGATGAGAGGGACTATGGCTACACCTTC
CATSREDERDYGYTF
>TRBV30|TRBD1|TRBJ2-2|few
TGTGCCTGGACCGAGAACAGGGGTCACACCGGGGAGCTGTTTTTT
CAWTENRGHTGELFF
>TRBV14|TRBD1|TRBJ2-2|.
TGTGCCAGCAGCCGTAGGACAGGGACCACCGGGGAGCTGTTTTTT
CASSRRTGTTGELFF
>TRBV5-5|.|TRBJ1-3|.
TGTGCCAGCAGCTTACTAGGTCTAAGTGGAAACACCATATATTTT
CASSLLGLSGNTIYF
>TRBV7-9|.|TRBJ1-2|.
TGTGCCAGCAGCCCGGGGACTAACTATGGCTACACCTTC
CASSPGTNYGYTF
>TRBV28|.|TRBJ2-3|.
TGTGCCAGCAGTCCCCAGGGGAGCGCAGATACGCAGTATTTT
CASSPQGSADTQYF
>TRBV6-4|TRBD1|TRBJ2-3|.
TGTGCCAGCAGAAGGACAGGGCCCACAGATACGCAGTATTTT
CASRRTGPTDTQYF
>TRBV5-1|.|TRBJ1-3|.
TGCGCCAGCAGCTCAGGGATCTCTGGAAACACCATATATTTT
CASSSGISGNTIYF
>TRBV30|.|TRBJ2-5|once
TGTGCCTGGAGTGTACCCCCCGTCCCGGCCCAGTACTTC
CAWSVPPVPAQYF
>TRBV9|.|TRBJ2-1|.
TGTGCCAGCAGCGTACAGGCCTCCCCGAATGAGCAGTTCTTC
CASSVQASPNEQFF
>TRBV19|TRBD1|TRBJ2-7|.
TGTGCCAGTACCCCGGGACAGACCTACGAGCAGTACTTC
CASTPGQTYEQYF
>TRBV3-1/TRBV3-2|.|TRBJ1-1|.
TGTGCCAGCAGCCAAGTTTCAGGGGCCACTGAAGCTTTCTTT
CASSQVSGATEAFF
>TRBV12-5|TRBD1|TRBJ2-2|.
TGTGCTAGTCTTCTGGGGGGGACAGGGGCTACCGGGGAGCTGTTTTTT
CASLLGGTGATGELFF
>TRBV14|TRBD2|TRBJ2-3|.
TGTGCCAGCAGCCCCTTAAATAGCGGGAGATCAGATACGCAGTATTTT
CASSPLNSGRSDTQYF
>TRBV19|.|TRBJ2-7|.
TGTGCCAGTACCACAGGCTCGGGCAGGGGCTACGAGCAGTACTTC
CASTTGSGRGYEQYF
>TRBV7-9|.|TRBJ1-1|.
TGTGCCAGCAAGCTTAGAGATACGGGGACTGAAGCTTTCTTT
CASKLRDTGTEAFF
>TRBV5-1|.|TRBJ2-1|.
TGCGCCAGCAGCTTGGTGGCGGCCTCCTACAATGAGCAGTTCTTC
CASSLVAASYNEQFF
>TRBV7-6|.|TRBJ1-6|.
TGTGCCAGCAGCTTGGGGTCGGGATCACCCCTCCACTTT
CASSLGSGSPLHF
>TRBV6-5|.|TRBJ1-1|.
TGTGCCAGCAGGGATAGAGGGTCCGCCCTTCAAGCTTTCTTT
CASRDRGSALQAFF